The 18 T cell receptor beta chains reported below all come from one sample, sequenced in a study of T cell responses to AZD1222 COVID-19 vaccine. The method was immunoSEQ multiplex PCR; TCRdb's version includes in-frame clones alone and lacks a portion of them. The data show tens of thousands of clones, more than 75% seen once. The specimen comprised peripheral blood, sampled 28 days after the second AZD1222 dose. These receptors originate from an adult who received the AZD1222 COVID-19 vaccine.

By sample share, this clone is medium-sized. The chain recombines TRBV27 with TRBJ2-7, with 8 bases that match TRBD1. The J segment lost 7 bases and the V segment lost 6 bases, leaving 8 bases of the junction unmatched. This CDR3 region has 13 residues. The germline gives CDR1 MNHEY, CDR2 SMNVEV (reference sequence). The CDR3 DNA reads as TGTGCCAGCAGCTCAACAGGGGGTGGAGAGCAGTACTTC. Its translation: CASSSTGGGEQYF.

The chain uses TRBV15 and TRBJ2-1; 14 bases fit TRBD2. CDR1 and CDR2 (germline): LNHNV, YYDKDF (reference sequence). The junction had 5 bases not matched to a gene; V was cut back by 1 base and J by 9 bases. CDR3 length: 16 residues. CDR3 DNA sequence: TGTGCCACCAGCAGAGTAACGGGACTAGCGGGAGCTGAGCAGTTCTTC. Translation: CATSRVTGLAGAEQFF.

V usage is TRBV19 and J usage is TRBJ1-5; no clear D gene. This CDR3 is 16 amino acids long. V lost 4 bases and J 3 bases, leaving 16 bases between the germline ends. From germline, CDR1 is LNHDA and CDR2 SQIVND (reference sequence). The CDR3 coding sequence is TGTGCCAGTAGTACAACGCTGGCAGAACTCAATCAGCCCCAGCATTTT. This gives the protein CASSTTLAELNQPQHF. Drawing the rest from reference TRBV19 and TRBJ1-5, the complete variable domain is DGGITQSPKYLFRKEGQNVTLSCEQNLNHDAMYWYRQDPGQGLRLIYYSQIVNDFQKGDIAEGYSVSREKKESFPLTVTSAQKNPTAFYLCASSTTLAELNQPQHFGDGTRLSIL.

V usage is TRBV6-6 and J usage is TRBJ2-6; no reliable D call. Germline V CDR1 and CDR2: MNHNY, SVGAGI (reference sequence). The CDR3 extends over 17 amino acids. Between the trimmed V and J ends, which lost 5 bases and 0 bases, there was a span of 14 bases. CDR3 DNA: TGTGCCAGCAGTCGCGCGAGTATAGACTCTGGGGCCAACGTCCTGACTTTC. Residues: CASSRASIDSGANVLTF.

V and J are TRBV28 and TRBJ2-7; D call uncertain. V lost 2 bases to trimming and J lost 1 base, with 6 bases between them. CDR1 MDHEN and CDR2 SYDVKM come from the germline V gene. The CDR3 spans 13 residues. In DNA form, the CDR3 reads TGTGCCAGCAGTTTAGCAGTATCCTACGAGCAGTACTTC. Amino acids: CASSLAVSYEQYF.

The CDR3 bases are TGTGCCAGCAGCTTAATTGCGGGGGCCAGGAACGGGGAGCTGTTTTTT. Translation: CASSLIAGARNGELFF. This sequence joins TRBV7-3 and TRBJ2-2; possibly TRBD2 for D (7 bases). In germline, CDR1 is SGHTA, CDR2 FQGTGA. The CDR3 runs 16 residues. Trimming removed 1 base from V and 7 bases from J, with 16 bases in between.

The chain links TRBV4-2 to TRBJ1-2, with a possible D match to TRBD1 (5 bases). The CDR3 runs 14 residues. V was trimmed by 0 bases and J by 8 bases, leaving 13 bases between them. Per the germline V gene, CDR1 is LGHNA and CDR2 is YNFKEQ. CDR3 protein: CASSQEGEAAGYTF. The CDR3 DNA is TGTGCCAGCAGCCAAGAGGGGGAGGCGGCGGGCTACACCTTC.

The V gene is TRBV27, the J gene TRBJ1-5; D is possibly TRBD1 (6 bases). The CDR3 length is 15 residues. Germline-derived CDR1 and CDR2 are MNHEY and SMNVEV (reference sequence). Trimming stripped 4 bases from V and 3 bases from J, with 13 bases between. The CDR3 reads CASSSQGISNQPQHF. The DNA for the CDR3 is TGTGCCAGCAGTTCACAGGGAATTTCCAATCAGCCCCAGCATTTT.

The V and J genes are TRBV28 and TRBJ1-4, with 7 bases aligning to TRBD1. CDR3 length equals 13 residues. Germline-derived CDR1 and CDR2 are MDHEN and SYDVKM. Losses at the gene ends were 5 bases for V and 10 bases for J; bases not matched to a gene: 7. DNA for the CDR3: TGTGCCAGCAGTAGACAGGGCGCCAGAAAACTGTTTTTT. It yields the protein CASSRQGARKLFF.

The chain has TRBV2 and TRBJ1-5; D is possibly TRBD1 (6 bases). The CDR3 totals 13 residues. V was trimmed by 9 bases and J by 7 bases, leaving 16 bases between them. The germline gives CDR1 SNHLY, CDR2 FYNNEI. CDR3 amino acids: CASQQGPQQPQHF. CDR3 nucleotide sequence: TGTGCCAGTCAACAGGGTCCTCAACAGCCCCAGCATTTT.

The chain combines TRBV5-1 with TRBJ1-2; TRBD1 matches at 8 bases. CDR1 is SGHRS, CDR2 YFSETQ, per germline. CDR3 length: 16 residues. Trimming took 0 bases from V and 5 from J; bases not matched to a gene: 9. CDR3 amino acids: CASSLASGGARYGYTF. Here the CDR3 DNA reads TGCGCCAGCAGCTTGGCCTCAGGGGGCGCCCGATATGGCTACACCTTC.

The genes are TRBV10-1 and TRBJ1-2; TRBD1 matches at 8 bases. Germline lookup yields CDR1 WNHNN and CDR2 SYGVQD (reference sequence). The junction had 12 bases not matched to a gene; V was cut back by 6 bases and J by 6 bases. This CDR3 is built from 15 residues. CDR3 in amino acids: CASSADRDDTHGYTF. The CDR3 nucleotides are TGCGCCAGCAGCGCGGACAGGGACGACACACATGGCTACACCTTC.

The rearrangement joins TRBV27 to TRBJ2-1, with 8 bases matching TRBD2. The J segment lost 1 base and the V segment lost 1 base, leaving 9 bases of the junction unmatched. The germline V gene has CDR1 MNHEY and CDR2 SMNVEV (reference sequence). The CDR3 is 18 residues long. CDR3 coding DNA: TGTGCCAGCAGTTTATGGGGCCCTAGCGGGCATTCCTACAATGAGCAGTTCTTC. Translated, it gives CASSLWGPSGHSYNEQFF.

This chain links TRBV4-1 with TRBJ2-5; possibly TRBD2 for D (6 bases). With 0 bases removed from V and 3 bases from J, the gap between germline ends came to 8 bases. This CDR3 spans 14 amino acids. Germline values: CDR1 MGHRA, CDR2 YSYEKL. The CDR3 protein is CASSQDPGEETQYF. The CDR3 DNA is TGCGCCAGCAGCCAAGATCCGGGGGAAGAGACCCAGTACTTC.

This chain links TRBV15 with TRBJ1-2; D is perhaps TRBD1 (5 bases). CDR1 is LNHNV, CDR2 YYDKDF, per germline (reference sequence). V shed 0 bases and J shed 4 bases, with 9 bases lying between them. The CDR3 loop spans 14 amino acids. Here the CDR3 DNA reads TGTGCCACCAGCAGAGATTGGGGGGGCTATGGCTACACCTTC. It encodes CATSRDWGGYGYTF.

The J gene is TRBJ2-5, the V gene TRBV3-1 (or the pseudogene TRBV3-2); TRBD1 or TRBD2 may be the D gene (5 bases each). V gave up 1 base and J gave up 2 bases, with 17 bases separating them. The CDR3 totals 17 residues. Germline-derived CDR1 and CDR2 are LGHDT and YNNKEL (reference sequence). CDR3 in amino acids: CASSQVSGTGYQETQYF. In DNA form, the CDR3 reads TGTGCCAGCAGCCAAGTATCAGGGACGGGGTATCAAGAGACCCAGTACTTC.

This chain joins TRBV5-8 and TRBJ1-2, with D hard to call. Looked up from germline, CDR1 is SGHTS and CDR2 is YDEGEE. Trimming stripped 0 bases from V and 8 bases from J, with 5 bases between. The CDR3 consists of 11 residues. The CDR3 sequence: CASSLEVGYTF. The CDR3 DNA sequence: TGTGCCAGCAGCTTGGAGGTGGGCTACACCTTC.

This chain's CDR3 is CASSLRAASYEQYF. CDR3 sequence (DNA): TGTGCCAGTAGTCTTCGGGCCGCCTCCTACGAGCAGTACTTC. The chain employs TRBV19 and TRBJ2-7, with unresolved D. From germline, CDR1 is LNHDA and CDR2 SQIVND (reference sequence). V lost 5 bases and J lost 0, with 11 bases in between. This CDR3 contains 14 residues. Using reference TRBV19 and TRBJ2-7 for the parts outside the CDR3, the full variable domain is DGGITQSPKYLFRKEGQNVTLSCEQNLNHDAMYWYRQDPGQGLRLIYYSQIVNDFQKGDIAEGYSVSREKKESFPLTVTSAQKNPTAFYLCASSLRAASYEQYFGPGTRLTVT.